These T cell receptor beta chains were read from a single sample in a study of T-cell reconstitution after alpha-beta-depleted transplantation in children. TCRdb independently ran MiXCR on the PCR reads; one entry per CDR3 protein. The sample has a few hundred thousand distinct CDR3 sequences, 10% to 13% seen once. The input for sequencing was PBMCs from the stem cell graft donor, taken from the stem cell graft. These receptors were taken from a human donor who donated a stem cell graft to a child with acute lymphoblastic leukemia. The CDR3 runs from the conserved cysteine through the conserved F or W. The D gene is left open where the match is weak. Not every row has a clone size; where given, it reads once, few, many or a size class.

abundance	d_gene	v_gene	j_gene	CDR3aa	CDR3nt
many	TRBD1	TRBV6-4	TRBJ2-1	CASSDSTGGNNEQFF	TGTGCCAGCAGTGACTCGACAGGGGGTAACAATGAGCAGTTCTTC
few	.	TRBV18	TRBJ2-2	CASSPRAPQDTGELFF	TGTGCCAGCTCACCACGGGCCCCCCAGGACACCGGGGAGCTGTTTTTT
.	TRBD2	TRBV7-9	TRBJ2-3	CASSLPGLAGNTDTQYF	TGTGCCAGCAGCCTCCCGGGACTAGCGGGTAACACAGATACGCAGTATTTT
few	TRBD2	TRBV4-1	TRBJ2-1	CASSQEPGGYEQFF	TGCGCCAGCAGCCAAGAACCGGGAGGCTATGAGCAGTTCTTC
few	TRBD2	TRBV3-1	TRBJ2-3	CASSQVWLSGRTSTDTQYF	TGTGCCAGCAGCCAAGTTTGGCTTAGCGGGCGGACTAGCACAGATACGCAGTATTTT
many	TRBD2	TRBV5-1	TRBJ2-3	CASNPLAGETDTQYF	TGCGCCAGCAACCCCCTAGCGGGAGAGACAGATACGCAGTATTTT
.	TRBD2	TRBV12-3/TRBV12-4	TRBJ2-7	CASSPETSGSEQYF	TGTGCCAGCAGTCCGGAGACTAGCGGGAGCGAGCAGTACTTC
few	TRBD2	TRBV20-1	TRBJ2-1	CSARGTSGERFYNEQFF	TGCAGTGCTAGAGGGACTAGCGGAGAGAGATTTTACAATGAGCAGTTCTTC
few	.	TRBV5-1	TRBJ2-7	CASNEGETYEQYF	TGCGCCAGCAACGAGGGGGAAACCTACGAGCAGTACTTC
.	TRBD2	TRBV20-1	TRBJ2-2	CSAHAQLAGDISNTGELFF	TGCAGTGCTCACGCCCAACTAGCGGGAGACATTTCGAACACCGGGGAGCTGTTTTTT
.	.	TRBV29-1	TRBJ2-4	CSVSVFRGDRAKNIQYF	TGCAGCGTTTCGGTGTTTAGAGGAGATAGGGCCAAAAACATTCAGTACTTC
many	.	TRBV5-1	TRBJ2-1	CASSLARPSDEQFF	TGCGCCAGCAGCTTGGCCCGCCCTAGCGATGAGCAGTTCTTC
few	TRBD2	TRBV6-2/TRBV6-3	TRBJ2-1	CASSWIAGSRDEQFF	TGTGCCAGCAGTTGGATAGCGGGGTCTAGGGATGAGCAGTTCTTC
.	TRBD1	TRBV25-1	TRBJ2-2	CASSTPGQGAGTGELFF	TGTGCCAGCAGTACACCGGGACAGGGGGCGGGAACCGGGGAGCTGTTTTTT
many	TRBD2	TRBV12-3/TRBV12-4	TRBJ2-3	CASSFLRAGGSTDTQYF	TGTGCCAGCAGTTTTTTGAGAGCGGGAGGGAGCACAGATACGCAGTATTTT
few	TRBD1	TRBV27	TRBJ1-1	CASSPRQGGNTEAFF	TGTGCCAGCAGTCCCCGACAGGGTGGGAACACTGAAGCTTTCTTT
few	TRBD2	TRBV4-3	TRBJ2-3	CASSQERLAGGPDTQYF	TGCGCCAGCAGCCAAGAGAGGTTAGCGGGAGGGCCGGATACGCAGTATTTT
many	TRBD1	TRBV12-3/TRBV12-4	TRBJ2-3	CASEQGVSTDTQYF	TGTGCCAGCGAACAGGGGGTTAGCACAGATACGCAGTATTTT
many	TRBD2	TRBV6-5	TRBJ2-3	CASSSSSGSSTDTQYF	TGTGCCAGCAGTTCCTCTAGCGGCTCTAGCACAGATACGCAGTATTTT
.	.	TRBV12-3/TRBV12-4	TRBJ1-2	CASSLRLSYGYTF	TGTGCCAGCAGTTTACGGCTCTCCTATGGCTACACCTTC
many	TRBD2	TRBV24-1	TRBJ2-1	CATRYSSLAGGDGYNEQFF	TGTGCCACCAGATACAGCTCATTAGCGGGAGGAGATGGCTACAATGAGCAGTTCTTC
many	.	TRBV5-1	TRBJ2-1	CASSSQGANEQFF	TGCGCCAGCAGCTCACAGGGTGCCAATGAGCAGTTCTTC
few	.	TRBV12-3/TRBV12-4	TRBJ2-6	CASRDWAGRAGANVLTF	TGTGCCAGCAGGGACTGGGCGGGAAGGGCTGGGGCCAACGTCCTGACTTTC
few	TRBD2	TRBV5-1	TRBJ2-5	CASSPSTSKGETQYF	TGCGCCAGCAGCCCCTCGACTAGCAAGGGAGAGACCCAGTACTTC
.	.	TRBV5-1	TRBJ2-2	CASSFQAWPPSTGELFF	TGCGCCAGCAGCTTTCAGGCCTGGCCCCCGAGCACCGGGGAGCTGTTTTTT
.	TRBD2	TRBV6-5	TRBJ2-7	CASSYSGTSGSPRGYEQYF	TGTGCCAGCAGTTATTCCGGGACTAGCGGGAGCCCCCGGGGCTACGAGCAGTACTTC
.	.	TRBV7-9	TRBJ2-3	CASSFRVGGLADTQYF	TGTGCCAGCAGCTTCCGGGTCGGGGGCTTGGCAGATACGCAGTATTTT
many	TRBD2	TRBV7-6	TRBJ2-3	CASSLDTSVVADTQYF	TGTGCCAGCAGCTTAGATACTAGCGTGGTTGCAGATACGCAGTATTTT
few	TRBD1	TRBV20-1	TRBJ1-6	CSAQWGQGSYPYNSPLHF	TGCAGTGCGCAGTGGGGACAGGGGTCCTACCCCTATAATTCACCCCTCCACTTT
.	TRBD2	TRBV12-3/TRBV12-4	TRBJ2-1	CASSLNLAGNEQFF	TGTGCCAGCAGTTTAAACCTAGCGGGCAATGAGCAGTTCTTC
few	TRBD1	TRBV12-3/TRBV12-4	TRBJ1-5	CASSFTGTGNQPQHF	TGTGCCAGCAGTTTCACCGGGACAGGGAATCAGCCCCAGCATTTT
few	TRBD2	TRBV12-3/TRBV12-4	TRBJ2-7	CASSLAQAGGPPYEQYF	TGTGCCAGCAGTTTAGCACAAGCGGGAGGGCCGCCTTACGAGCAGTACTTC
many	.	TRBV7-9	TRBJ2-7	CASSPLVYEQYF	TGTGCCAGCAGCCCCTTAGTCTACGAGCAGTACTTC
few	TRBD2	TRBV7-9	TRBJ2-7	CASSSGTSGSRAYEQYF	TGTGCCAGCAGCTCCGGGACTAGCGGGAGTAGGGCCTACGAGCAGTACTTC
.	.	TRBV4-1	TRBJ2-1	CASSQEWANNEQFF	TGCGCCAGCAGCCAAGAGTGGGCCAATAATGAGCAGTTCTTC
.	.	TRBV16	TRBJ2-7	CASSQGRLYSYEQYF	TGTGCCAGCAGCCAAGGGCGTCTTTACTCCTACGAGCAGTACTTC
few	TRBD2	TRBV28	TRBJ2-7	CASTLRILAGIQPTPYEQYF	TGTGCCAGCACCCTACGCATATTAGCGGGGATCCAACCCACCCCCTACGAGCAGTACTTC
.	.	TRBV7-2	TRBJ1-5	CASSLVTASNQPQHF	TGTGCCAGCAGCTTAGTGACAGCCAGCAATCAGCCCCAGCATTTT
.	TRBD2	TRBV7-6	TRBJ2-5	CASRYSTSGASETQYF	TGTGCCAGCAGATATAGCACTAGCGGCGCGTCGGAGACCCAGTACTTC
few	.	TRBV12-3/TRBV12-4	TRBJ1-1	CASSLVGGGEAFF	TGTGCCAGCAGTTTAGTCGGAGGGGGAGAAGCTTTCTTT
few	TRBD2	TRBV19	TRBJ2-1	CASSRRGDGYEQFF	TGTGCCAGTAGTAGACGGGGGGACGGATATGAGCAGTTCTTC
few	.	TRBV24-1	TRBJ2-5	CATSDSYQETQYF	TGTGCCACCAGCGACAGTTACCAAGAGACCCAGTACTTC